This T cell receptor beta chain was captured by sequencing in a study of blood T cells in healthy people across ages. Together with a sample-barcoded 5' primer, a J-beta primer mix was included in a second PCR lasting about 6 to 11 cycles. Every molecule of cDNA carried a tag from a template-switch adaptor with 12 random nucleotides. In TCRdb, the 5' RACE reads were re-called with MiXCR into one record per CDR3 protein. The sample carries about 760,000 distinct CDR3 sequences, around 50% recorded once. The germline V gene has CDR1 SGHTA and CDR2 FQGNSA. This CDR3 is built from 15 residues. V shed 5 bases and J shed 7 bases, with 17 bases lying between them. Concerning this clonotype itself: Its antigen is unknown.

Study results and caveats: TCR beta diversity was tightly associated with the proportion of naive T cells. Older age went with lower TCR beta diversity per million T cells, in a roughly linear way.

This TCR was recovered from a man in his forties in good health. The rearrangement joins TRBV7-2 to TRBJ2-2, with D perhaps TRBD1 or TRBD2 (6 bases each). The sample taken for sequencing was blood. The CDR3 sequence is CASSRARGAGGELFF. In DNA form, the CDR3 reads TGTGCCAGCAGCCGTGCGAGGGGGGCAGGCGGGGAGCTGTTTTTT.